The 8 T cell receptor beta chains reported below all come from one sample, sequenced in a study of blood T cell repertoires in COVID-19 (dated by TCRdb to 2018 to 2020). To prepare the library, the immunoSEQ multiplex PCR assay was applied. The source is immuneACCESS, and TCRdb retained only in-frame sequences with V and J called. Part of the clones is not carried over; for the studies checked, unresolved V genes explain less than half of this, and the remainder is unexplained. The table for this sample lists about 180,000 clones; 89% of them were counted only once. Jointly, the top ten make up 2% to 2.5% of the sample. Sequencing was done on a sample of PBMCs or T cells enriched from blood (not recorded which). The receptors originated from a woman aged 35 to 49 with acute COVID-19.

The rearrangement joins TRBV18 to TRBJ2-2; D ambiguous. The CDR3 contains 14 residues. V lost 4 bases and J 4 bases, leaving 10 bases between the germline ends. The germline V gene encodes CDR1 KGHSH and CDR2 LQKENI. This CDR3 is CASSQGWATGELFF. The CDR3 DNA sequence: TGTGCCAGCTCACAAGGATGGGCCACCGGGGAGCTGTTTTTT.

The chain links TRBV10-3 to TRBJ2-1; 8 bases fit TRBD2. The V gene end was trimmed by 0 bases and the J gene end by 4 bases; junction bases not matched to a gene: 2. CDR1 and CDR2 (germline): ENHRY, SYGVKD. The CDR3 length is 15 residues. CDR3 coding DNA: TGTGCCATCAGTGAGTCTGCGGGAGGATACAATGAGCAGTTCTTC. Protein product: CAISESAGGYNEQFF.

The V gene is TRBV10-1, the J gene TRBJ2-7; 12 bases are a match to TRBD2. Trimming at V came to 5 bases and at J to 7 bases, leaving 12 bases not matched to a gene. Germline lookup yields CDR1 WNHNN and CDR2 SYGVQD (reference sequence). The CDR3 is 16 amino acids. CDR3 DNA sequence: TGCGCCAGCAGTACGACTAGCGGGAGCCCCATCATGGAGCAGTACTTC. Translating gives CASSTTSGSPIMEQYF.

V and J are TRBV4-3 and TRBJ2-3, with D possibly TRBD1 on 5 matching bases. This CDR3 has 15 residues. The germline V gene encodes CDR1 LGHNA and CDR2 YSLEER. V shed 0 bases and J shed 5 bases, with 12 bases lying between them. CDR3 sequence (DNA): TGCGCCAGCAGCCAAGACCCGGTCGACAGAGATACGCAGTATTTT. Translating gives CASSQDPVDRDTQYF.

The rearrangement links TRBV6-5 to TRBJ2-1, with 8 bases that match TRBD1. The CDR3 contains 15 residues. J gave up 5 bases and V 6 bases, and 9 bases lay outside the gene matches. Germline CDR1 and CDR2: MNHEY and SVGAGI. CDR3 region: CASSTIGTGNNEQFF. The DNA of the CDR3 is TGTGCCAGCAGCACAATAGGGACAGGTAACAATGAGCAGTTCTTC.

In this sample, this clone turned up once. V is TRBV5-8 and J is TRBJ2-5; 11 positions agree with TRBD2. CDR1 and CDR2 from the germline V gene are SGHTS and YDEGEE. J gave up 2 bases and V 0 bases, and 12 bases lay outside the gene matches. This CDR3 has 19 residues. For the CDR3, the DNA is TGTGCCAGCAGCTTGGCCTTAACTAGCGGGGGAACACTACAAGAGACCCAGTACTTC. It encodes CASSLALTSGGTLQETQYF.

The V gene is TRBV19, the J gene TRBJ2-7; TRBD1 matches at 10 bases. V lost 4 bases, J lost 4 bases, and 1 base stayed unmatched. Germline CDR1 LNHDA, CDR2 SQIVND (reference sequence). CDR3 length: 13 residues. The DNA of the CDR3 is TGTGCCAGTAGTACGGACAGGGGGTACGAGCAGTACTTC. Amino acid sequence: CASSTDRGYEQYF.

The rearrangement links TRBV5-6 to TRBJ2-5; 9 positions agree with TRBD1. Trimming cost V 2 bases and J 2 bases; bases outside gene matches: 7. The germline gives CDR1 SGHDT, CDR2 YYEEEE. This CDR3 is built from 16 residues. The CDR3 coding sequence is TGTGCCAGCAGCTTACAGGGGGCGCCGGCTCAAGAGACCCAGTACTTC. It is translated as CASSLQGAPAQETQYF.